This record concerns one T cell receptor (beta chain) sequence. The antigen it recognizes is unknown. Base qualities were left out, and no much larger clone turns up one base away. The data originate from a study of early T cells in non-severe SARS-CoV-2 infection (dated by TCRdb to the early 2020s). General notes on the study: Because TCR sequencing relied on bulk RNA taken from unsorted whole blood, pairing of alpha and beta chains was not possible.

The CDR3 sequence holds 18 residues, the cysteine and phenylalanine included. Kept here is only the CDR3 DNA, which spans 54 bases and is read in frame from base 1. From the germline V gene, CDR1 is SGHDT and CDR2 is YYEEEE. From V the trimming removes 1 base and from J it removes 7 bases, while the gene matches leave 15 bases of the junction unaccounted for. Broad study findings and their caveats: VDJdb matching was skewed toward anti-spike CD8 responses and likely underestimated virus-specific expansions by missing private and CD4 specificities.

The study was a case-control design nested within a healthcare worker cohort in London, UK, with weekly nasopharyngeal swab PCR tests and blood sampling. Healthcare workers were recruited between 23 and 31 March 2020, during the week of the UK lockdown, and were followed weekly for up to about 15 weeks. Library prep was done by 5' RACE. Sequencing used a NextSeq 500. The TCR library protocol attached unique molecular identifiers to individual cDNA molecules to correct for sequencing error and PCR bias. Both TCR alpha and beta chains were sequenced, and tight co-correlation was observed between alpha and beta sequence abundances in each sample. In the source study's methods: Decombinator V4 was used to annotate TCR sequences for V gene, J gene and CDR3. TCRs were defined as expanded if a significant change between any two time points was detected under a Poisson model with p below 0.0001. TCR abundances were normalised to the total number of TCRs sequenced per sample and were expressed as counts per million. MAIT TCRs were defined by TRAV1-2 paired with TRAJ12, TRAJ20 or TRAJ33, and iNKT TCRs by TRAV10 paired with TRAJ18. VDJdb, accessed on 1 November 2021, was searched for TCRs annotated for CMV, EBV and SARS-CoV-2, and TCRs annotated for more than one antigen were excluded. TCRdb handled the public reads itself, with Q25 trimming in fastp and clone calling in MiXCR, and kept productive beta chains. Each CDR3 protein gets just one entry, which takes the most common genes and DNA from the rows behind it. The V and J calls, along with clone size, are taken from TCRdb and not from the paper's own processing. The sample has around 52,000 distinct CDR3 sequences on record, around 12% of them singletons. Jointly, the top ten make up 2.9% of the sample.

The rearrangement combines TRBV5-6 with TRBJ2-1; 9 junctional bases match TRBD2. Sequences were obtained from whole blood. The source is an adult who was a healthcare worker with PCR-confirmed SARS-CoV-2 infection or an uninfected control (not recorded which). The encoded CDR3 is CASSLYPGVLAGMNEQFF. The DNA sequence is TGTGCCAGCAGCTTGTACCCAGGAGTCCTAGCGGGAATGAATGAGCAGTTCTTC.